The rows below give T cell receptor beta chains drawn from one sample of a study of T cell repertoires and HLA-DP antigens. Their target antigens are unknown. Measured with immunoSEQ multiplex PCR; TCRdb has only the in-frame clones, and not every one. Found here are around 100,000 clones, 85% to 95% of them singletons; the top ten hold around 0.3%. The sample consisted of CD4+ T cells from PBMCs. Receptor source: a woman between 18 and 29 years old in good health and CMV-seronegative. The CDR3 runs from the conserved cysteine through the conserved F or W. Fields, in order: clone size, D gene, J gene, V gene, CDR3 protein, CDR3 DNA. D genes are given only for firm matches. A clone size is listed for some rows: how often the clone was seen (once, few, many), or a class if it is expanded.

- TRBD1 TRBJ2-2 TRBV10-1 CASSAGQPPYLLNTGELFF TGCGCCAGCAGTGCGGGACAGCCCCCATACCTCTTAAACACCGGGGAGCTGTTTTTT
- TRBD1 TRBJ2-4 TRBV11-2 CASSLTRGRNIQYF TGTGCCAGCAGCTTAACCAGGGGGCGAAACATTCAGTACTTC
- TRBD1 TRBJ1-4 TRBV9 CASSRGQGEEKLFF TGTGCCAGCAGCCGAGGACAGGGCGAAGAAAAACTGTTTTTT
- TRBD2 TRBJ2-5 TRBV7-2 CASSLVVLAGKETQYF TGTGCCAGCAGCTTAGTGGTCCTAGCGGGGAAAGAGACCCAGTACTTC
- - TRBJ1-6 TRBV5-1 CASSLLGQDAGSPLHF TGCGCCAGCAGCTTGTTAGGGCAGGACGCGGGTTCACCCCTCCACTTT
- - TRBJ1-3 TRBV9 CASSPAFREPGNTIYF TGTGCCAGCAGCCCAGCCTTTCGGGAGCCTGGAAACACCATATATTTT
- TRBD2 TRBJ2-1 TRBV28 CASSLIRTSGYNEQFF TGTGCCAGCAGCCTGATACGGACTAGCGGTTACAATGAGCAGTTCTTC
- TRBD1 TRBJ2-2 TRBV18 CASSPVTGATGELFF TGTGCCAGCTCACCGGTGACAGGGGCGACCGGGGAGCTGTTTTTT
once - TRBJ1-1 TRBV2 CASSISSTEAFF TGTGCCAGCAGTATTAGTTCCACTGAAGCTTTCTTT
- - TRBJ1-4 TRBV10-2 CASSGLRTNEKLFF TGCGCCAGCAGTGGACTACGGACTAATGAAAAACTGTTTTTT
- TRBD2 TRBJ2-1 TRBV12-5 CASGLVLGGGPSYNEQFF TGTGCTAGTGGTTTGGTACTCGGGGGGGGCCCCTCCTACAATGAGCAGTTCTTC
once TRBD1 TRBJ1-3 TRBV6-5 CASRPQGGTGNTIYF TGTGCCAGCAGACCACAGGGGGGAACTGGAAACACCATATATTTT
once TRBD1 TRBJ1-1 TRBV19 CASSHVTGVAFF TGTGCCAGTAGCCATGTCACAGGGGTAGCTTTCTTT
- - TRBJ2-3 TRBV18 CASSPPGPKDTQYF TGTGCCAGCTCACCACCTGGACCGAAAGATACGCAGTATTTT
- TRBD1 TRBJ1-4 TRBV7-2 CASSRQGWLVEKLFF TGTGCCAGCAGCCGACAGGGGTGGTTAGTTGAAAAACTGTTTTTT
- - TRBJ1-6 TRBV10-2 CASSESLNNGNSPLHF TGCGCCAGCAGTGAGTCGCTAAATAATGGGAATTCACCCCTCCACTTT
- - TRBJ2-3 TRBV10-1 CASTAIGHSCTDTQYF TGCGCCAGCACCGCCATTGGGCACAGCTGCACAGATACGCAGTATTTT
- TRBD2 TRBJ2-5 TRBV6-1 CASSEILAGARETQYF TGTGCCAGCAGTGAAATTTTAGCGGGGGCCCGAGAGACCCAGTACTTC
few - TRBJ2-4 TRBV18 CASSPYRESKNIQYF TGTGCCAGCTCACCTTACAGGGAATCCAAAAACATTCAGTACTTC
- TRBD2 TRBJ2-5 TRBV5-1 CASFSIAGGQETQYF TGCGCCAGCTTCTCAATAGCGGGGGGCCAAGAGACCCAGTACTTC
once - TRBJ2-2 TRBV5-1 CASSLKTGELFF TGCGCCAGCAGCTTGAAGACCGGGGAGCTGTTTTTT
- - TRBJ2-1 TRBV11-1 CASSLGQTLNNEQFF TGTGCCAGCAGCTTAGGCCAGACTTTGAACAATGAGCAGTTCTTC
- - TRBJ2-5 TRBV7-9 CASSLVVQETQYF TGTGCCAGCAGCTTAGTGGTCCAAGAGACCCAGTACTTC
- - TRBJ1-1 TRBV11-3 CASSLAENTEAFF TGTGCCAGCAGCTTAGCTGAGAACACTGAAGCTTTCTTT
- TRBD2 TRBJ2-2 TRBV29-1 CSVGGLAGAPAGELFF TGCAGCGTTGGCGGGCTAGCGGGGGCCCCAGCCGGGGAGCTGTTTTTT
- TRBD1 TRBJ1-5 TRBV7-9 CASSEGQRKSNQPQHF TGTGCCAGCAGCGAGGGACAGAGAAAAAGCAATCAGCCCCAGCATTTT